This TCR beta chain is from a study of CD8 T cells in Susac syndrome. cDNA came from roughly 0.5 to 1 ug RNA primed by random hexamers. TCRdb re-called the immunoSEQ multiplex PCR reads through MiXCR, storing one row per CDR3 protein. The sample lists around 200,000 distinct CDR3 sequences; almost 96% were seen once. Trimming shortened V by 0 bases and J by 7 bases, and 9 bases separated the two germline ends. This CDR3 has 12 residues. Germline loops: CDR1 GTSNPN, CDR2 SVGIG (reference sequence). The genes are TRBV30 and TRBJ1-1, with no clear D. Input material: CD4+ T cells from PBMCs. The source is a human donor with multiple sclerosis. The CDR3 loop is CAWSVLGLEAFF. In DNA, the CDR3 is TGTGCCTGGAGTGTACTGGGCCTTGAAGCTTTCTTT.